The 5 T cell receptor beta chains listed next were all sequenced from one sample in a study of blood T cell repertoires in COVID-19 (TCRdb year 2020). Library method: the immunoSEQ multiplex PCR assay. TCRdb mirrors the immuneACCESS table, restricted to in-frame sequences. Some clones are absent from its copies; in checked studies, under half trace to an unresolved V gene, and the reason for the others is unknown. The sample profile shows under 250,000 clones; 85% of them were found once. The ten largest clones take up 2.9% of the sample. The sample was peripheral blood. These receptors all come from a man over 45 who had recovered from COVID-19.

The chain couples TRBV18 to TRBJ2-7; 10 bases fit TRBD2. CDR3 length: 16 amino acids. Looked up from germline, CDR1 is KGHSH and CDR2 is LQKENI. Losses at the gene ends were 3 bases for V and 7 bases for J; bases not matched to a gene: 12. For the CDR3, the DNA is TGTGCCAGCTCACCTCCCCCAAGCGGGAGGGCGGGTGAGCAGTACTTC. Its translation is CASSPPPSGRAGEQYF.

This chain links TRBV6-5 with TRBJ2-7, with a weak D call TRBD2 (6 bases). The CDR3 spans 15 residues. Trimming took 3 bases from V and 0 from J, leaving 12 bases between them. Germline V gives CDR1 MNHEY, CDR2 SVGAGI. CDR3 protein: CASSYAGTASYEQYF. The CDR3 nucleotides are TGTGCCAGCAGTTATGCCGGGACTGCCTCCTACGAGCAGTACTTC.

This clone was recorded a few times. V is TRBV18 and J is TRBJ2-7; D gene ambiguous. The CDR3 contains 14 residues. The V end was cut by 1 base, the J end by 2 bases, with 9 bases between. The germline V gene encodes CDR1 KGHSH and CDR2 LQKENI. CDR3 nucleotides: TGTGCCAGCTCACCACGCGAGTCGACCTACGAGCAGTACTTC. Protein: CASSPRESTYEQYF.

This chain uses TRBV19 with TRBJ2-1; D possibly corresponds to TRBD1 (6 bases). The V end lost 7 bases, the J end lost 0 bases, and 13 bases lay between the germline ends. Germline V gene data show CDR1 as LNHDA and CDR2 as SQIVND (reference sequence). The CDR3 has 15 residues. CDR3 in DNA: TGTGCCAGTAAAAAGGGGGTAAGCTCCTACAATGAGCAGTTCTTC. It codes for CASKKGVSSYNEQFF.

This clone was observed a single time. V usage is TRBV7-8 and J usage is TRBJ1-5; the match to TRBD1 covers 7 bases. The ends lost 7 bases at V and 7 bases at J; junction bases unmatched: 4. Germline CDR1 is SGHVS and CDR2 is FQNEAQ. The CDR3 has 12 residues. The CDR3 coding sequence is TGTGCCAGCACCCGACAGGGCCAGCCCCAGCATTTT. This translates into CASTRQGQPQHF.